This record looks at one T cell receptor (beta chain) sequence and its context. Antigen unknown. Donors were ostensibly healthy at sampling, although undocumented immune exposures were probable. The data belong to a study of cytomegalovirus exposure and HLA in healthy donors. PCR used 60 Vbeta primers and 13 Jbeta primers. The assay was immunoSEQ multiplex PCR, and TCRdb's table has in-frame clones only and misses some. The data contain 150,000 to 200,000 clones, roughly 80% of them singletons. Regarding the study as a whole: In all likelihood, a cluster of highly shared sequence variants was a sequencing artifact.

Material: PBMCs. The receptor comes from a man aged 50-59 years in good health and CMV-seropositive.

The CDR3 DNA sequence: TGTGCCAGCTCACCGGCGCAGGACTCGAACACTGAAGCTTTCTTT. Its protein is CASSPAQDSNTEAFF. The genes are TRBV18 and TRBJ1-1; no reliable D call. The CDR3 has 15 residues. Trimming took 3 bases from V and 1 from J, leaving 12 bases between them. CDR1 and CDR2 (germline): KGHSH, LQKENI.